The 17 T cell receptor beta chains below come from one sample, sequenced in a study of blood T cell repertoires in COVID-19. The table came from immunoSEQ multiplex PCR; TCRdb's copy has only in-frame clones and leaves some out. Of under 250,000 clones listed, approximately 86% were seen once; the top ten hold 1.2% to 1.5%. Sequenced sample: peripheral blood. These receptors came from a man aged 80 or over with acute or convalescent COVID-19.

The chain carries TRBV18 and TRBJ1-1, with a tentative D call TRBD1 (6 bases). With 3 bases removed from V and 4 bases from J, the gap between germline ends came to 15 bases. CDR3 length: 15 residues. The germline CDR1 and CDR2 sequences are KGHSH and LQKENI. The chain's CDR3 is CASSPLSAGVTEAFF. The CDR3 DNA reads as TGTGCCAGCTCACCGTTGTCGGCAGGGGTCACTGAAGCTTTCTTT.

The chain has TRBV6-1 and TRBJ1-1; no clear D. The CDR3 spans 13 residues. Germline CDR1 is MNHNS and CDR2 is SASEGT. V was cut by 1 base and J by 3 bases, with 6 bases left in between. Here the CDR3 reads CASSEVSDTEAFF. The CDR3 DNA reads TGTGCCAGCAGTGAAGTTTCGGACACTGAAGCTTTCTTT.

Only one count was recorded for this clone. The chain combines TRBV18 with TRBJ2-7; possibly TRBD2 for D (6 bases). The V gene's germline CDR1 is KGHSH and CDR2 LQKENI. The CDR3 extends over 13 amino acids. V dropped 5 bases and J dropped 0 bases, with 8 bases sitting between them. CDR3 amino acids: CASSSGSSYEQYF. DNA of the CDR3: TGTGCCAGCTCATCCGGGAGCTCCTACGAGCAGTACTTC.

The rearrangement links TRBV2 to TRBJ2-5; 9 bases match TRBD1. V was pared by 6 bases and J by 3 bases, with 8 bases of the junction left unmatched. Germline lookup yields CDR1 SNHLY and CDR2 FYNNEI. This CDR3 is built from 15 residues. CDR3 protein: CASSRQGVDEETQYF. The DNA for the CDR3 is TGTGCCAGCAGCAGACAGGGGGTAGATGAAGAGACCCAGTACTTC.

The CDR3 is CASNNQGGNTEAFF. The DNA for the CDR3 is TGTGCCAGCAACAATCAGGGGGGGAACACTGAAGCTTTCTTT. V is TRBV3-1 (or the pseudogene TRBV3-2) and J is TRBJ1-1, with TRBD1 matching 7 bases. V lost 7 bases and J lost 1; bases outside the gene matches: 6. Germline-derived CDR1 and CDR2 are LGHDT and YNNKEL (reference sequence). This CDR3 comprises 14 residues.

This clone came up once. The chain uses TRBV6-6 and TRBJ1-5; D unclear. This CDR3 is built from 13 residues. CDR1 is MNHNY, CDR2 SVGAGI, per germline (reference sequence). V gave up 6 bases and J gave up 0 bases, with 6 bases separating them. CDR3 nucleotide sequence: TGTGCCAGCAGGCACACTAGCAATCAGCCCCAGCATTTT. This encodes CASRHTSNQPQHF.

The rearrangement links TRBV13 to TRBJ2-7; TRBD1 matches at 8 bases. This CDR3 has 14 amino acids. Germline loops: CDR1 PRHDT, CDR2 FYEKMQ (reference sequence). V dropped 5 bases and J dropped 7; count of bases not matched to a gene: 10. CDR3 DNA sequence: TGTGCCAGCAGCCGGGACAGGTTAGTCGGGGAGCAGTACTTC. Translation: CASSRDRLVGEQYF.

The gene calls are TRBV6-1 and TRBJ2-6; the D gene is possibly TRBD2 (6 bases). CDR1 MNHNS and CDR2 SASEGT come from the germline V gene. The V end lost 3 bases, the J end lost 0 bases, and 9 bases lay between the germline ends. The CDR3 has 16 residues. The CDR3, as DNA: TGTGCCAGCAGTGACCGGAGGGCCTCTGGGGCCAACGTCCTGACTTTC. Protein: CASSDRRASGANVLTF.

The V and J genes are TRBV9 and TRBJ2-3, with a weak D call TRBD2 (7 bases). This CDR3 has 16 residues. Germline V lookup: CDR1 SGDLS, CDR2 YYNGEE. Trimming left V 0 bases short and J 5 bases short, with 16 bases between. In DNA form, the CDR3 reads TGTGCCAGCAGCGTAGTAGGGGGGGCCCGGGGAGATACGCAGTATTTT. Translated, it gives CASSVVGGARGDTQYF.

The chain links TRBV25-1 to TRBJ1-1; 7 nucleotides agree with TRBD1. Losses at the gene ends were 2 bases for V and 6 bases for J; bases not matched to a gene: 6. CDR3 size: 14 residues. CDR1 MGHDK and CDR2 SYGVNS come from the germline V gene. CDR3 sequence (DNA): TGTGCCAGCAGTGAAATGACAGGGAGAGCTGAAGCTTTCTTT. As protein: CASSEMTGRAEAFF.

V is TRBV19 and J is TRBJ2-2, with 10 bases aligning to TRBD1. The CDR3 sequence is 14 residues long. The germline gives CDR1 LNHDA, CDR2 SQIVND (reference sequence). V lost 8 bases and J lost 5; bases outside the gene matches: 5. This CDR3 reads CASRDRGFTGELFF. Here the CDR3 DNA reads TGTGCCAGTCGGGACAGGGGTTTTACCGGGGAGCTGTTTTTT.

The chain uses TRBV4-2 and TRBJ2-1; 10 bases are a match to TRBD2. This CDR3 has 16 amino acids. V shed 3 bases and J 8 bases; nucleotides not matched to a gene: 10. The germline V gene encodes CDR1 LGHNA and CDR2 YNFKEQ. The CDR3 here is CASSHLAGGSGDEQFF. In nucleotides, the CDR3 is TGTGCCAGCAGCCATTTAGCGGGAGGTTCTGGTGATGAGCAGTTCTTC.

This clone came up once. This chain links TRBV5-6 with TRBJ2-7; unclear D gene. Trimming shortened V by 0 bases and J by 3 bases, and 7 bases separated the two germline ends. The CDR3 is 13 residues long. Germline CDR1 and CDR2: SGHDT and YYEEEE. CDR3 DNA: TGTGCCAGCAGCTTGGCCTCCTTCTACGAGCAGTACTTC. Amino acid sequence: CASSLASFYEQYF.

This clone was found once. The chain combines TRBV21-1 with TRBJ1-2; the DNA was not used to check the table's D call, TRBD1. TRBV21-1 is assigned pseudogene status. The CDR3 extends over 14 amino acids. CDR3 in amino acids: CASSPRQGHYGYTF. Written as DNA, the CDR3 is TGTGCCAGCAGCCCCCGCCAGGGCCACTATGGCTACACCTTC.

This chain connects TRBV2 to TRBJ1-1, with 7 bases aligning to TRBD1. The V segment lost 0 bases and the J segment 4 bases; nucleotides outside the gene matches: 8. The CDR3 covers 16 residues. Germline V gene sequence: CDR1 SNHLY, CDR2 FYNNEI. CDR3 sequence (DNA): TGTGCCAGCAGTGAAGCGCTTATGACAGGGCCCACTGAAGCTTTCTTT. It specifies CASSEALMTGPTEAFF.

This sequence joins TRBV5-1 and TRBJ1-5, with D unresolved. V was shortened by 0 bases and J by 5 bases, with 6 bases between the two germline ends. There are 13 residues in the CDR3. Germline loops: CDR1 SGHRS, CDR2 YFSETQ. CDR3 region: CASSLDSDQPQHF. DNA for the CDR3: TGCGCCAGCAGCTTGGACAGTGATCAGCCCCAGCATTTT.

The V call is TRBV19, the J call TRBJ1-2; 9 nucleotides line up with TRBD1. This CDR3 spans 17 amino acids. Per germline, CDR1 LNHDA and CDR2 SQIVND (reference sequence). The V segment lost 3 bases and the J segment 4 bases; nucleotides outside the gene matches: 12. CDR3 sequence: CASSIGGTGRTSYGYTF. The CDR3 DNA reads TGTGCCAGTAGTATCGGCGGGACAGGGCGAACCAGCTATGGCTACACCTTC.